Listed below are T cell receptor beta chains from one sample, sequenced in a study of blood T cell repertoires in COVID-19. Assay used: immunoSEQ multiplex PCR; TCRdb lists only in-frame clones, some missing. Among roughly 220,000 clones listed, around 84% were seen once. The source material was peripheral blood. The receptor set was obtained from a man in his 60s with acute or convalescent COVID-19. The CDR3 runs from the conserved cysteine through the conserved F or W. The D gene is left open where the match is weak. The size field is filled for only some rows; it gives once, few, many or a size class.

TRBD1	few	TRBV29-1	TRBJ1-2	CSVDSPGTGSNYGYTF	TGCAGCGTTGACTCCCCCGGGACAGGTTCTAACTATGGCTACACCTTC
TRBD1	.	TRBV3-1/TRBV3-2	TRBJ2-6	CASSRKGASGANVLTF	TGTGCCAGCAGCCGCAAGGGGGCATCAGGGGCCAACGTCCTGACTTTC
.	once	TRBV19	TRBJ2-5	CASSIAETQYF	TGTGCCAGTAGTATAGCTGAGACCCAGTACTTC
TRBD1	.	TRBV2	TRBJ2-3	CASKITGASTDTQYF	TGTGCCAGCAAGATAACAGGGGCTAGCACAGATACGCAGTATTTT
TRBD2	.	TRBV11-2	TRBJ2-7	CASSLVSSSGALDEQYF	TGTGCCAGCAGCTTAGTCTCTTCCAGCGGGGCCTTGGACGAGCAGTACTTC
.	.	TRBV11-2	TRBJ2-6	CASSPRGSSGANVLTF	TGTGCCAGCAGCCCTAGGGGGAGCTCTGGGGCCAACGTCCTGACTTTC
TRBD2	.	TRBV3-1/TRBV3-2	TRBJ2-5	CASSQSLASGGKTQYF	TGTGCCAGCAGCCAATCTCTTGCTAGCGGGGGTAAGACCCAGTACTTC
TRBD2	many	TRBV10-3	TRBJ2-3	CAIKMGTSGVDTQYF	TGTGCCATCAAGATGGGGACTAGCGGGGTAGATACGCAGTATTTT
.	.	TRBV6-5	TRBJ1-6	CASSQIQGPELHF	TGTGCCAGCAGCCAAATACAGGGACCTGAGCTCCACTTT
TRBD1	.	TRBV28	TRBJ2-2	CARGQGRAGELFF	TGTGCCAGAGGACAGGGAAGGGCCGGGGAGCTGTTTTTT
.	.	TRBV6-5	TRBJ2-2	CASSYPSNTGELFF	TGTGCCAGCAGTTACCCCTCGAACACCGGGGAGCTGTTTTTT
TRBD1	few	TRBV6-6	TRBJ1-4	CASSPTPGQREKLFF	TGTGCCAGCAGTCCTACGCCGGGACAGCGTGAAAAACTGTTTTTT
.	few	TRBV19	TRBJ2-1	CASSMEGATYNEQFF	TGTGCCAGTAGTATGGAGGGGGCCACCTACAATGAGCAGTTCTTC
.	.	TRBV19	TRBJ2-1	CASSIWGESSYNEQFF	TGTGCCAGTAGTATCTGGGGGGAGAGCTCCTACAATGAGCAGTTCTTC
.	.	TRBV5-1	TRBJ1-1	CASSLRGNTEAFF	TGCGCCAGCAGCCTAAGGGGGAACACTGAAGCTTTCTTT
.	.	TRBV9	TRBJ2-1	CASSVESSLGEQFF	TGTGCCAGCAGCGTAGAGAGCAGCCTCGGGGAGCAGTTCTTC
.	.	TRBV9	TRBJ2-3	CASSVDGLDTQYF	TGTGCCAGCAGCGTAGATGGGCTGGATACGCAGTATTTT
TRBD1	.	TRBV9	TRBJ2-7	CASSARQGAGEQYF	TGTGCCAGCAGCGCCAGACAGGGGGCAGGGGAGCAGTACTTC
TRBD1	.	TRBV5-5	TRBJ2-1	CASRTRDSYNEQFF	TGTGCCAGCAGGACCCGGGACAGCTACAATGAGCAGTTCTTC
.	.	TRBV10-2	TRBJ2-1	CATGHHGNNEQFF	TGCGCCACTGGACATCACGGAAACAATGAGCAGTTCTTC
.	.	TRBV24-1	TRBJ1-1	CATSDFDNGGHPFRTEAFF	TGTGCCACCAGTGATTTCGATAATGGGGGACACCCGTTTCGGACTGAAGCTTTCTTT
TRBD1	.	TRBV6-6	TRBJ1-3	CASSPRTGSSSGNTIYF	TGTGCCAGCAGTCCAAGGACAGGGTCTTCCTCTGGAAACACCATATATTTT
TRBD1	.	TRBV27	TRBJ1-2	CASSFGAQGSGYTF	TGTGCCAGCAGTTTTGGTGCACAGGGGTCTGGCTACACCTTC
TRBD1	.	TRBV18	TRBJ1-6	CASSPSLPTGADNSPLHF	TGTGCCAGCTCACCCTCACTCCCGACAGGGGCTGATAATTCACCCCTCCACTTT
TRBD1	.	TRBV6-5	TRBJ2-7	CASSPGQGTYEQYF	TGTGCCAGCAGCCCGGGACAGGGAACCTACGAGCAGTACTTC
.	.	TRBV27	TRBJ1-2	CASSLVQGRGYTF	TGTGCCAGCAGTTTGGTCCAGGGGAGAGGCTACACCTTC
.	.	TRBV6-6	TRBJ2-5	CASSDSPPGQETQYF	TGTGCCAGCAGTGACTCCCCACCGGGACAAGAGACCCAGTACTTC
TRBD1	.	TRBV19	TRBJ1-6	CASSTQGVGSPLHF	TGTGCCAGTAGTACACAGGGGGTAGGGTCACCCCTCCACTTT
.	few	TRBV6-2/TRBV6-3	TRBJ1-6	CASSPGSYNSPLHF	TGTGCCAGCAGCCCAGGGAGCTATAATTCACCCCTCCACTTT
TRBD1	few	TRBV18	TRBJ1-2	CASSPPQGAYYGYTF	TGTGCCAGCTCACCACCCCAGGGGGCTTACTATGGCTACACCTTC
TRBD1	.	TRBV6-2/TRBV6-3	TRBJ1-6	CASSYGTGGGSPLHF	TGTGCCAGCAGTTATGGGACAGGGGGCGGATCACCCCTCCACTTT
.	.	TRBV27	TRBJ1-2	CASRTSSNYGYTF	TGTGCCAGTCGCACTTCTTCTAACTATGGCTACACCTTC
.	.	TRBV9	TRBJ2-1	CASSVLGGTRNEQFF	TGTGCCAGCAGCGTCCTAGGAGGAACGCGCAATGAGCAGTTCTTC
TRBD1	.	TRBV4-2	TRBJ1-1	CASSQDRQGGTEAFF	TGTGCCAGCAGCCAAGATCGACAGGGGGGGACTGAAGCTTTCTTT
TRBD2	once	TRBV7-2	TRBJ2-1	CASSPGGSGVYNEQFF	TGTGCCAGCAGCCCCGGGGGGTCCGGGGTTTACAATGAGCAGTTCTTC
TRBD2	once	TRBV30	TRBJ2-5	CACPTGTSGGCQETQYF	TGTGCCTGCCCCACCGGGACTAGCGGGGGGTGCCAAGAGACCCAGTACTTC
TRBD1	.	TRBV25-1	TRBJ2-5	CASSPNQGAAETQYF	TGTGCCAGCAGCCCAAACCAGGGGGCAGCCGAGACCCAGTACTTC
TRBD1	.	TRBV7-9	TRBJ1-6	CASSLGGQENSPLHF	TGTGCCAGCAGCTTAGGGGGACAGGAAAATTCACCCCTCCACTTT
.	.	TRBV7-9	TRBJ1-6	CASSLGENSPLHF	TGTGCCAGCAGCTTAGGCGAGAATTCACCCCTCCACTTT
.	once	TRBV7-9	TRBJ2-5	CASSWPTRRDTTRETQYF	TGTGCCAGCAGCTGGCCGACGAGACGGGACACGACACGGGAGACCCAGTACTTC